This T cell receptor beta chain was retrieved from a study of neurological immune-mediated disorders. Across the whole study: Multiple sclerosis patients numbering around 34 comprised approximately 31 relapsing-remitting and 3 secondary progressive patients. Study observations and caveats: When grouped phylogenetically, the repertoires of 18 of the 34 multiple sclerosis patients fell together in one related-CDR3 cluster, which is a possible signature. Private repertoires in all groups were suggested by the absence of shared CDR3 amino acid sequences among expanded clones across subjects.

There are 11 residues in the CDR3. The germline V and J ends were trimmed by 7 bases and 6 bases, with 8 bases remaining between them. TCRdb redid the calling of the 5' RACE reads with MiXCR, one entry per CDR3 protein. This table has about 62,000 distinct CDR3 sequences, less than 6% appearing once. Many counts were recorded for this clonotype. Its antigen is unidentified. This chain connects TRBV12-3 or TRBV12-4 to TRBJ2-3; D could derive from TRBD1 or TRBD2 (5 bases each). The source material was PBMCs. The sequence came from a woman aged 45-59 years with multiple sclerosis. The CDR3, as DNA: TGTGCCAGCACCCGGGGCGATACGCAGTATTTT. This codes for CASTRGDTQYF.